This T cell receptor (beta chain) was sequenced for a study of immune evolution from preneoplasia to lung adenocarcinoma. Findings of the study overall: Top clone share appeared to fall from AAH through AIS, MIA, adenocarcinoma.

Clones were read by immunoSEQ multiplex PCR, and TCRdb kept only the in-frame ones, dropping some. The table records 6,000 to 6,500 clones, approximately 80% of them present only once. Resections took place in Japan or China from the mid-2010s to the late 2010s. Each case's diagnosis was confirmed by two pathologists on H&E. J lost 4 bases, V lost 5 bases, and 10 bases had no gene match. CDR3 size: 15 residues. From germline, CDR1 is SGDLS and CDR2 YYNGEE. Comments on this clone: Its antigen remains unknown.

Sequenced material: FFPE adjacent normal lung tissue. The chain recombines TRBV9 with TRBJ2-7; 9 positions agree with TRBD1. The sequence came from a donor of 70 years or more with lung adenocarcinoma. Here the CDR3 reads CASRSTGTGRYEQYF. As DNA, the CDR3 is TGTGCCAGCAGGTCAACCGGGACAGGGAGGTACGAGCAGTACTTC.